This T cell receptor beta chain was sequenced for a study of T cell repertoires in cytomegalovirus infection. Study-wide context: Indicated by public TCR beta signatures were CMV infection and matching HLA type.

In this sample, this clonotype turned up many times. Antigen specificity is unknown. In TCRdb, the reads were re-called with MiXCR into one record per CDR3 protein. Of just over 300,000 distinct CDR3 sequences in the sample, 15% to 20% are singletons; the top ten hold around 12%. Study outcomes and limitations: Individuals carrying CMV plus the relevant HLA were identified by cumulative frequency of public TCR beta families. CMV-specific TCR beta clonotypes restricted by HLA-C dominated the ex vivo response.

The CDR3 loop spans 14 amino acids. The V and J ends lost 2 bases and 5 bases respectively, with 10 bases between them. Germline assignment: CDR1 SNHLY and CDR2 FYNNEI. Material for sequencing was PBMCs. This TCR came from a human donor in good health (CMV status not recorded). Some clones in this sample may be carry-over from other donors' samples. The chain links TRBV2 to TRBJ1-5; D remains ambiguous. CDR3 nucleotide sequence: TGTGCCAGCAGTGAATCAGCGGCGGATCAGCCCCAGCATTTT. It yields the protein CASSESAADQPQHF.